This entry concerns a single T cell receptor (beta chain). TCRdb's table, derived via immunoSEQ multiplex PCR, lists solely in-frame clones and lacks some. The sample has under 85,000 clones, 95% to 97% seen once. The data stem from a study of technical replicates of blood from a handful of donors. The CDR3 runs 15 residues. V was trimmed by 3 bases and J by 4 bases, leaving 17 bases between them. Germline V gene data show CDR1 as SGDLS and CDR2 as YYNGEE. Sequencing input: T cells isolated from PBMCs. The TCR was taken from a human donor in good health. The rearrangement uses TRBV9 and TRBJ2-7, with D tentatively TRBD2 (7 bases). CDR3 sequence (DNA): TGTGCCAGCAGCGCCCCGGGGGGCGTTGAGTACGAGCAGTACTTC. Its protein product is CASSAPGGVEYEQYF.